The subject of this entry is one T cell receptor beta chain. Its specificity is unknown. Profiled with immunoSEQ multiplex PCR; TCRdb holds only in-frame clones, not every one. Of about 21,000 clones in the sample, more than 70% were seen once. This sample is drawn from a study of CD4+ T cells in melanoma. Study-wide results and caveats: CD8+ T cell, macrophage and B cell function reportedly correlated with neoantigen-specific CD4+ T cells. In melanoma, neoantigen-specific CD4+ T cells reportedly differed in differentiation state.

CDR3 size: 16 residues. The ends lost 4 bases at V and 1 base at J; junction bases unmatched: 8. Per germline, CDR1 SEHNR and CDR2 FQNEAQ (reference sequence). The chain uses TRBV7-9 and TRBJ2-3, with 7 bases fitting TRBD2. This receptor was obtained from a human donor with melanoma. The chain's CDR3 is CASSSGVRGGTDTQYF. Here the CDR3 DNA reads TGTGCCAGCAGCTCCGGAGTACGGGGGGGCACAGATACGCAGTATTTT.